This T cell receptor (beta chain) was profiled in a study of blood T cell repertoires in COVID-19. Authors' data handling: Estimation of nucleated cell counts was performed using reference gene primer amplification. Here immunoSEQ multiplex PCR was the method, and the copy in TCRdb shows in-frame clones only, minus some. That table gives V, J and clone size, and the DNA gave D and trimming. The table shows approximately 300,000 clones, with around 84% occurring only once. This CDR3 region has 15 residues. V gave up 5 bases and J gave up 1 base; unmatched junction bases: 3. The V gene's germline CDR1 is SGHNT and CDR2 YENEEA. This study enrolled people aged roughly 18 to 90 from about 24 US geographic areas. Membership in each cohort depended on participant-reported clinical history.

The J gene is TRBJ2-3, the V gene TRBV11-3; 10 bases fit TRBD2. Sequencing used PBMCs or T cells enriched from blood (not recorded which). The clonotype was recovered from a woman younger than 35 who had recovered from COVID-19. Here the CDR3 DNA reads TGTGCCAGCAGCACGGGGACTAGCGGCACAGATACGCAGTATTTT. Protein sequence: CASSTGTSGTDTQYF.